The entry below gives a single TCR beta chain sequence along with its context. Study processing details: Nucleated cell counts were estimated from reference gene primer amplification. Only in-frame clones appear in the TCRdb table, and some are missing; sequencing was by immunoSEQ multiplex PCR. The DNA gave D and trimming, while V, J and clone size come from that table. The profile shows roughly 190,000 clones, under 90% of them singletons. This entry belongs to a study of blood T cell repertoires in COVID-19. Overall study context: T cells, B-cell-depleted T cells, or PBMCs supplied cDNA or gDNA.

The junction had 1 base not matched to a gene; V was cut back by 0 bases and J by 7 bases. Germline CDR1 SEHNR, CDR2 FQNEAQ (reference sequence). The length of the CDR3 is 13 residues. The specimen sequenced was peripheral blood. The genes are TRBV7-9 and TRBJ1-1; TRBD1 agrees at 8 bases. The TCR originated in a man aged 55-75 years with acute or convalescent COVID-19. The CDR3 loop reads CASSLARGLEAFF. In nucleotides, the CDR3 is TGTGCCAGCAGCTTAGCCAGGGGGCTTGAAGCTTTCTTT.